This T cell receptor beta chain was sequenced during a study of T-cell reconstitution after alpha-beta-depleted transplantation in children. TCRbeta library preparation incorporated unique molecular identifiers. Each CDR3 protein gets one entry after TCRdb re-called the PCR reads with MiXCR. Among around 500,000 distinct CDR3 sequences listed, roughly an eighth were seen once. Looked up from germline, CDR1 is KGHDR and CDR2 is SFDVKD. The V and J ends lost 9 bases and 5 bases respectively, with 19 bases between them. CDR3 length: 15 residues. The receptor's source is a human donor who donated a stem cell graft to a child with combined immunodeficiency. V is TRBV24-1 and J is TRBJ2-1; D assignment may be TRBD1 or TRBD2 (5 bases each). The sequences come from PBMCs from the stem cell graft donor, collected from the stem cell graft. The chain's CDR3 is CATQSGSSGHNEQFF. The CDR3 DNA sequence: TGTGCCACCCAATCGGGGTCATCGGGACACAATGAGCAGTTCTTC.